This is a list of T cell receptor beta chains from one sample in a study of cytotoxic CD8 clonotypes in ibrutinib-treated CLL. Method: immunoSEQ multiplex PCR; TCRdb's copy keeps in-frame clones and lacks some. The sample consists of about 92,000 clones, roughly four fifths of them appearing once. The sample in question was PBMCs, obtained after 24 months of ibrutinib treatment. These receptor sequences come from a human donor with chronic lymphocytic leukemia. The CDR3 runs from the conserved cysteine through the conserved F or W. Each record gives: D gene, clone size, J gene, V gene, CDR3 protein, CDR3 DNA. A D gene is named only where the DNA matches it firmly. Rows may omit the clone size; those that give it use once, few, many or a size class.

NA | NA | TRBJ1-3 | TRBV6-5 | CASSYSAGAGNTIYF | TGTGCCAGCAGTTACTCGGCAGGGGCTGGAAACACCATATATTTT
NA | once | TRBJ2-2 | TRBV29-1 | CSVGSRVAGELFF | TGCAGCGTTGGTAGCAGGGTAGCCGGGGAGCTGTTTTTT
NA | NA | TRBJ2-1 | TRBV29-1 | CSAKGHEQFF | TGCAGCGCTAAAGGCCATGAGCAGTTCTTC
NA | NA | TRBJ1-1 | TRBV14 | CASSPLPGAAGNTEAFF | TGTGCCAGCAGCCCGTTACCCGGAGCCGCGGGGAACACTGAAGCTTTCTTT
NA | NA | TRBJ2-1 | TRBV4-3 | CASSQDRATSYNEQFF | TGCGCCAGCAGCCAAGATAGGGCGACGTCCTACAATGAGCAGTTCTTC
NA | NA | TRBJ2-1 | TRBV18 | CASSFTFYYEQFF | TGTGCCAGCTCCTTCACGTTCTATTACGAGCAGTTCTTC
NA | NA | TRBJ2-7 | TRBV14 | CASSQGIGEGYEQYF | TGTGCCAGCAGCCAGGGGATTGGAGAGGGCTACGAGCAGTACTTC
TRBD1 | NA | TRBJ1-3 | TRBV5-1 | CASSLGQGAGNTIYF | TGCGCCAGCAGCTTGGGACAGGGGGCCGGAAACACCATATATTTT
TRBD2 | NA | TRBJ2-1 | TRBV5-1 | CASSWSLSSGSNEQFF | TGCGCCAGCAGCTGGTCCCTTTCTAGCGGGTCCAATGAGCAGTTCTTC
TRBD2 | NA | TRBJ2-3 | TRBV7-8 | CASSPPGRGAWDTQYF | TGTGCCAGCAGCCCCCCGGGGCGGGGGGCTTGGGATACGCAGTATTTT
TRBD2 | NA | TRBJ2-1 | TRBV5-1 | CASSSRTSGGFGVYNEQFF | TGCGCCAGCAGCTCGCGGACTAGCGGGGGTTTTGGGGTATACAATGAGCAGTTCTTC
NA | NA | TRBJ1-2 | TRBV14 | CASSHLRDTDYGYTF | TGTGCCAGCAGCCACCTAAGGGACACGGACTATGGCTACACCTTC
TRBD1 | NA | TRBJ2-6 | TRBV5-3 | CASNTGQPSGANVLTF | TGTGCCAGCAATACGGGACAGCCCTCTGGGGCCAACGTCCTGACTTTC
NA | few | TRBJ1-5 | TRBV27 | CASSLSRHGSNQPQHF | TGTGCCAGCAGTTTAAGCCGGCATGGGAGCAATCAGCCCCAGCATTTT
NA | NA | TRBJ1-3 | TRBV6-4 | CASSVHGNTIYF | TGTGCCAGCAGTGTCCATGGAAACACCATATATTTT
TRBD1 | NA | TRBJ2-1 | TRBV4-2 | CASSLGGTGDAEQFF | TGTGCCAGCAGCCTGGGGGGGACAGGGGATGCTGAGCAGTTCTTC
NA | NA | TRBJ2-7 | TRBV6-1 | CASLSGYEQYF | TGTGCCAGCCTGAGCGGGTACGAGCAGTACTTC
TRBD2 | NA | TRBJ2-7 | TRBV6-5 | CASSFLADVYEQYF | TGTGCCAGCAGTTTTCTAGCGGATGTTTACGAGCAGTACTTC
TRBD1 | NA | TRBJ1-2 | TRBV28 | CARWDFQGAITF | TGTGCCAGATGGGATTTCCAGGGGGCCATCACCTTC
TRBD2 | NA | TRBJ2-5 | TRBV27 | CASSQLAGEETQYF | TGTGCCAGCAGTCAACTAGCGGGAGAAGAGACCCAGTACTTC
NA | NA | TRBJ1-1 | TRBV10-1 | CASSGGGVANTEAFF | TGCGCCAGCAGTGGGGGAGGGGTTGCGAACACTGAAGCTTTCTTT
TRBD2 | NA | TRBJ2-1 | TRBV4-2 | CASSPRLAGGLSPYNEQFF | TGTGCCAGCAGCCCCCGACTAGCGGGGGGCCTTTCCCCATACAATGAGCAGTTCTTC
NA | NA | TRBJ2-3 | TRBV2 | CASSHGTWGSGTSTDTQYF | TGTGCCAGCAGTCACGGTACCTGGGGGAGCGGTACTAGCACAGATACGCAGTATTTT
NA | few | TRBJ2-1 | TRBV5-4 | CASSLETRRHDEQFF | TGTGCCAGCAGCTTAGAGACCCGGAGACACGATGAGCAGTTCTTC
NA | NA | TRBJ2-5 | TRBV5-1 | CASSPIGDVQETQYF | TGCGCCAGCAGCCCTATCGGCGACGTACAAGAGACCCAGTACTTC
NA | NA | TRBJ2-3 | TRBV5-4 | CASSSTALSDTQYF | TGTGCCAGCAGCTCCACGGCGTTGTCAGATACGCAGTATTTT
NA | NA | TRBJ2-7 | TRBV10-2 | CASSGGPRGYEQYF | TGCGCCAGCAGTGGAGGGCCTCGGGGCTACGAGCAGTACTTC
NA | NA | TRBJ2-7 | TRBV6-6 | CASSYSSGAIYEQYF | TGTGCCAGCAGTTACTCATCAGGAGCCATCTACGAGCAGTACTTC
NA | NA | TRBJ2-2 | TRBV9 | CASSVDGTLNTGELFF | TGTGCCAGCAGCGTAGATGGGACATTAAACACCGGGGAGCTGTTTTTT
NA | few | TRBJ1-2 | TRBV28 | CASSLDRSNGYTF | TGTGCCAGCAGTTTAGACAGATCCAATGGCTACACCTTC
NA | NA | TRBJ2-2 | TRBV5-1 | CASSWRVRGGSGELFF | TGCGCCAGCAGCTGGAGGGTCCGGGGCGGTAGCGGGGAGCTGTTTTTT
TRBD1 | NA | TRBJ2-3 | TRBV28 | CASRPQGAGTDTQYF | TGTGCCAGCAGACCTCAGGGGGCGGGCACAGATACGCAGTATTTT
NA | NA | TRBJ1-1 | TRBV6-6 | CASHPGASEAFF | TGTGCCAGCCACCCTGGTGCTTCTGAAGCTTTCTTT
NA | NA | TRBJ2-7 | TRBV18 | CASSPDGSSYEQYF | TGTGCCAGCTCACCGGATGGGTCTTCCTACGAGCAGTACTTC
NA | few | TRBJ1-5 | TRBV28 | CASSGGEPLQPQHF | TGTGCCAGCAGTGGGGGGGAGCCCCTTCAGCCCCAGCATTTT
TRBD1 | NA | TRBJ2-3 | TRBV29-1 | CSAGGSSTDTQYF | TGCAGCGCAGGGGGTAGCTCCACAGATACGCAGTATTTT
NA | NA | TRBJ2-2 | TRBV27 | CASTASEYTGELFF | TGTGCCAGCACCGCTAGCGAATACACCGGGGAGCTGTTTTTT
NA | once | TRBJ2-5 | TRBV9 | CASSVVGGMETQYF | TGTGCCAGCAGCGTAGTCGGAGGGATGGAGACCCAGTACTTC
NA | NA | TRBJ2-5 | TRBV15 | CATSRVGGLSETQYF | TGTGCCACCAGCAGAGTCGGGGGCCTTTCAGAGACCCAGTACTTC
NA | NA | TRBJ1-5 | TRBV2 | CASGKNQPQHF | TGTGCCAGCGGCAAGAATCAGCCCCAGCATTTT
NA | NA | TRBJ2-1 | TRBV2 | CASSEARGEVNEQFF | TGTGCCAGCAGTGAAGCGCGCGGGGAGGTCAATGAGCAGTTCTTC
NA | NA | TRBJ1-2 | TRBV29-1 | CSVDKNLLNYGYTF | TGCAGCGTTGACAAGAACCTGCTTAACTATGGCTACACCTTC
NA | NA | TRBJ1-4 | TRBV7-2 | CASSLEPGTNEKLFF | TGTGCCAGCAGCTTAGAGCCTGGTACAAATGAAAAACTGTTTTTT
TRBD1 | NA | TRBJ1-1 | TRBV4-2 | CASSLAGGNTEAFF | TGTGCCAGCAGCCTAGCAGGGGGTAACACTGAAGCTTTCTTT
TRBD2 | NA | TRBJ2-7 | TRBV27 | CASSSFSGRGALYEQYF | TGTGCCAGCAGTTCCTTTAGCGGGAGAGGTGCACTGTACGAGCAGTACTTC
NA | NA | TRBJ1-1 | TRBV20-1 | CSARDLTEAFF | TGCAGTGCTAGAGATTTGACTGAAGCTTTCTTT
NA | NA | TRBJ1-1 | TRBV5-1 | CASSLGSGRGTEAFF | TGCGCCAGCAGCTTGGGTTCAGGCCGAGGGACTGAAGCTTTCTTT
NA | NA | TRBJ1-1 | TRBV5-1 | CASSKNTEAFF | TGCGCCAGCAGTAAAAACACTGAAGCTTTCTTT
NA | NA | TRBJ2-2 | TRBV27 | CASRRGRGSTGELFF | TGTGCCAGCAGACGGGGGAGAGGTAGCACCGGGGAGCTGTTTTTT
TRBD1 | NA | TRBJ1-1 | TRBV10-3 | CAISAAAGTGVNTEAFF | TGTGCCATCAGTGCCGCGGCGGGGACAGGCGTGAACACTGAAGCTTTCTTT
NA | once | TRBJ1-5 | TRBV28 | CASKSSGSGNQPQHF | TGTGCCAGCAAGTCGTCAGGGAGTGGCAATCAGCCCCAGCATTTT
NA | NA | TRBJ1-4 | TRBV5-6 | CASARTVDEKLFF | TGTGCCAGCGCCCGGACCGTCGATGAAAAACTGTTTTTT
NA | few | TRBJ1-2 | TRBV4-1 | CASSQVPIREEGYTF | TGCGCCAGCAGCCAAGTGCCTATCAGGGAGGAGGGCTACACCTTC